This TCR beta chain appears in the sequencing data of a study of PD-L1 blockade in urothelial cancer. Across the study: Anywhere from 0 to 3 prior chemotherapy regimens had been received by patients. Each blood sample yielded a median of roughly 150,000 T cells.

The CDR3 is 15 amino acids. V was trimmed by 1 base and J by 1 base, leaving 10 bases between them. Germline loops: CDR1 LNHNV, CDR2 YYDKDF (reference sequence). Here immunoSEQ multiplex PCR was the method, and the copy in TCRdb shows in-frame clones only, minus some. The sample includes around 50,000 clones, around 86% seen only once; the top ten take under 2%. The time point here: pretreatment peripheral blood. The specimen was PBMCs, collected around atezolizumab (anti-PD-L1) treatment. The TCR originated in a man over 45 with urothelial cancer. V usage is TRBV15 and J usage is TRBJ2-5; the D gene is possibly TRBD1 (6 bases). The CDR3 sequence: CATSRVGRGQETQYF. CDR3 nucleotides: TGTGCCACCAGCAGAGTAGGCAGGGGCCAAGAGACCCAGTACTTC. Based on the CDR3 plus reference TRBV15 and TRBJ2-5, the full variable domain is DAMVIQNPRYQVTQFGKPVTLSCSQTLNHNVMYWYQQKSSQAPKLLFHYYDKDFNNEADTPDNFQSRRPNTSFCFLDIRSPGLGDTAMYLCATSRVGRGQETQYFGPGTRLLVL.